Each of the 13 T cell receptor beta chains below was sequenced from the same sample in a study of T-cell memory formation after mild COVID-19. TCRdb fed the 5' RACE reads into MiXCR, producing one record per CDR3 protein. The sample contains hundreds of thousands of distinct CDR3 sequences, about 18% of which appear only once. The sample comprised PBMCs or a T cell subset sorted from them (not recorded which). The receptors shown here come from an adult woman who had mild COVID-19 (a few samples of this study predate the infection). Cell type and time point are not known.

CDR3: CSVGGGSNEKLFF. The CDR3 bases are TGCAGCGTTGGAGGGGGCTCTAATGAAAAACTGTTTTTT. The chain combines TRBV29-1 with TRBJ1-4; 7 nucleotides match TRBD1. V shed 4 bases, J shed 3 bases, and the junction held 2 bases outside the gene matches. The germline gives CDR1 SQVTM, CDR2 ANQGSEA. The CDR3 is 13 amino acids.

This clonotype was seen ten or more times. The chain links TRBV3-1 to TRBJ2-5; D is possibly TRBD2 (6 bases). The V end was cut by 7 bases, the J end by 6 bases, with 15 bases between. The CDR3 spans 13 residues. From germline, CDR1 is LGHDT and CDR2 YNNKEL (reference sequence). The CDR3 nucleotides read TGTGCCAGCACCTACGGAGGCGGGAAGACCCAGTACTTC. Translated: CASTYGGGKTQYF.

In this sample, this clonotype turned up a few times. The J gene is TRBJ2-1, the V gene TRBV7-2; TRBD1 aligns across 7 bases. The CDR3 loop spans 13 amino acids. In germline, CDR1 is SGHTA, CDR2 FQGNSA. The ends lost 2 bases at V and 9 bases at J; junction bases unmatched: 4. The CDR3 nucleotides are TGTGCCAGCAGCTTACAGGGGGTTGGTGAGCAGTTCTTC. This codes for CASSLQGVGEQFF.

This clonotype turned up a few times. V and J are TRBV6-2 or TRBV6-3 and TRBJ2-3, with 9 bases identical to TRBD1. Germline V lookup: CDR1 MNHEY, CDR2 SVGEGT. Losses at the gene ends were 7 bases for V and 5 bases for J; bases not matched to a gene: 16. The CDR3 totals 17 residues. CDR3 amino acids: CASMKDRGSVLRDTQYF. The CDR3, as DNA: TGTGCCAGCATGAAGGACAGGGGATCCGTATTGAGAGATACGCAGTATTTT.

The rearrangement uses TRBV9 and TRBJ2-3; D call uncertain. Germline CDR1 SGDLS, CDR2 YYNGEE. The CDR3 is 14 residues long. Trimming took 3 bases from V and 2 from J, leaving 10 bases between them. This chain's CDR3 is CASSATPNTDTQYF. The CDR3 DNA follows: TGTGCCAGCAGCGCGACTCCTAACACAGATACGCAGTATTTT. Based on the CDR3 plus reference TRBV9 and TRBJ2-3, the full variable domain is DSGVTQTPKHLITATGQRVTLRCSPRSGDLSVYWYQQSLDQGLQFLIQYYNGEERAKGNILERFSAQQFPDLHSELNLSSLELGDSALYFCASSATPNTDTQYFGPGTRLTVL.

This clonotype was seen a few times. The chain links TRBV7-8 to TRBJ1-3; D uncertain. CDR1 and CDR2 (germline): SGHVS, FQNEAQ. The CDR3 runs to 16 residues. Trimming removed 2 bases from V and 3 bases from J, with 14 bases in between. The CDR3 reads CASSLSGSFVGNTIYF. For the CDR3, the DNA is TGTGCCAGCAGCTTAAGTGGGTCTTTCGTTGGAAACACCATATATTTT.

The rearrangement links TRBV7-9 to TRBJ2-7; 7 bases are shared with TRBD2. CDR1 and CDR2 (germline): SEHNR, FQNEAQ (reference sequence). The CDR3 contains 14 residues. After removal of 5 bases from V and 6 bases from J, the junction contained 10 bases not matched to a gene. The CDR3 loop is CASSTETSSGEQYF. CDR3 coding DNA: TGTGCCAGCAGCACCGAGACTAGCTCGGGCGAGCAGTACTTC.

The chain couples TRBV7-6 to TRBJ2-5; tentatively, D is TRBD2 (5 bases). Germline V gene sequence: CDR1 SGHVS, CDR2 FNYEAQ. This CDR3 has 15 residues. The V gene lost 7 bases and the J gene lost 2 bases, with 17 bases spanning the gap. The CDR3, as DNA: TGTGCCAGCACCCCCCCCGGGGTTCTTCAAGAGACCCAGTACTTC. Its translation: CASTPPGVLQETQYF. The full variable domain, rest sourced from reference TRBV7-6 and TRBJ2-5, is GAGVSQSPRYKVTKRGQDVALRCDPISGHVSLYWYRQALGQGPEFLTYFNYEAQQDKSGLPNDRFSAERPEGSISTLTIQRTEQRDSAMYRCASTPPGVLQETQYFGPGTRLLVL.

This clonotype appeared a few times. The chain joins TRBV10-3 to TRBJ2-1; no clear D gene. From germline, CDR1 is ENHRY and CDR2 SYGVKD. The CDR3 contains 16 residues. Trimming pared 4 bases from V and 1 base from J, leaving 14 bases between. For the CDR3, the DNA is TGTGCCATCAGTGGTTTGTGGGCTACATCCTACAATGAGCAGTTCTTC. Its translation: CAISGLWATSYNEQFF.

The gene calls are TRBV6-5 and TRBJ1-6; TRBD1 aligns across 11 bases. Germline V lookup: CDR1 MNHEY, CDR2 SVGAGI. With V trimmed by 7 bases and J by 10 bases, 3 bases remained unmatched. The CDR3 runs to 13 residues. The CDR3 reads CASKGTGGSPLHF. In DNA form, the CDR3 reads TGTGCCAGCAAAGGGACAGGGGGATCACCCCTCCACTTT.

This clonotype was detected only a few times. The rearrangement links TRBV23-1 to TRBJ2-2, with a weak D call TRBD2 (5 bases). TRBV23-1 belongs to the ORF category, with a function that is uncertain. CDR3 length: 15 residues. Trimming removed 6 bases from V and 4 bases from J, with 15 bases in between. The DNA of the CDR3 is TGCGCCAGCAGCCGTATGAGGGCGGTCACCGGGGAGCTGTTTTTT. It yields the protein CASSRMRAVTGELFF.

The V call is TRBV7-9, the J call TRBJ2-4; D uncertain. Trimming left V 1 base short and J 2 bases short, with 12 bases between. The CDR3 spans 16 residues. Per the germline V gene, CDR1 is SEHNR and CDR2 is FQNEAQ (reference sequence). The CDR3 region is CASSLDGSLTKNIQYF. CDR3 bases: TGTGCCAGCAGCTTAGACGGTTCCTTAACCAAAAACATTCAGTACTTC. The full variable domain, its missing parts supplied by reference TRBV7-9 and TRBJ2-4, is DTGVSQNPRHKITKRGQNVTFRCDPISEHNRLYWYRQTLGQGPEFLTYFQNEAQLEKSRLLSDRFSAERPKGSFSTLEIQRTEQGDSAMYLCASSLDGSLTKNIQYFGAGTRLSVL.

This clonotype was recorded at least ten times. Compared with germline, one end of the junction differs, possibly owing to a read error. The chain recombines TRBV7-9 with TRBJ2-5, with D unresolved. Germline V gene lookup returns CDR1 SEHNR and CDR2 FQNEAQ (reference sequence). The CDR3 has 14 residues. The CDR3 nucleotides read TGTGCCAGCAGCTTCGCAACCCCTCAAGCGCGAGTTGACTTC. Residues: CASSFATPQARVDF.